Below, 11 T cell receptor beta chains from the same sample are listed, as sequenced in a study of Ad26.COV2.S vaccination and SARS-CoV-2 variants. The treatment here: some 20 received Ad26.COV2.S at low or high dose, single or two shots; a few received placebo; per-sample allocation not given. It was on day 63 after the first vaccine or placebo injection that samples were taken. Only in-frame clones appear in the TCRdb table, and some are missing; sequencing was by immunoSEQ multiplex PCR. Found here are about half a million clones, roughly nine tenths of them singletons; the top ten hold 1.5% to 2%. The sample in question was peripheral blood, obtained in a trial of Ad26.COV2.S vaccine versus placebo. The receptor set was obtained from a person aged 18-65 years who received the Ad26.COV2.S COVID-19 vaccine or a placebo.

V is TRBV14 and J is TRBJ2-3; no reliable D call. The CDR3 is 11 residues long. V dropped 4 bases and J dropped 3 bases, with 2 bases sitting between them. Per the germline V gene, CDR1 is SGHDN and CDR2 is FVKESK. The CDR3 region has the DNA TGTGCCAGCAGCCGGACAGATACGCAGTATTTT. It specifies CASSRTDTQYF.

This clone has a single count. The V and J genes are TRBV7-2 and TRBJ2-1; unclear D gene. From germline, CDR1 is SGHTA and CDR2 FQGNSA. The CDR3 runs to 15 residues. V was pared by 4 bases and J by 7 bases, with 17 bases between. CDR3 sequence: CASSSQATGGNEQFF. The CDR3 bases are TGTGCCAGCAGCTCCCAGGCCACCGGTGGGAATGAGCAGTTCTTC.

This sequence joins TRBV12-1 and TRBJ2-2; no check of the table's D call, TRBD1, against the DNA was made. TRBV12-1 is a pseudogene segment. This CDR3 comprises 15 residues. The DNA of the CDR3 is TGTGCCAGCAGCTTCTGGGGCACTTACACCGGGGAGCTGTTTTTT. Its protein is CASSFWGTYTGELFF.

The chain links TRBV5-1 to TRBJ1-1; D is ambiguous. Germline values: CDR1 SGHRS, CDR2 YFSETQ. Trimming pared 0 bases from V and 0 bases from J, leaving 9 bases between. The CDR3 is 15 residues long. The CDR3 spells CASSLAAEMNTEAFF. Written as DNA, the CDR3 is TGCGCCAGCAGCTTGGCCGCCGAGATGAACACTGAAGCTTTCTTT. The full variable domain, rest sourced from reference TRBV5-1 and TRBJ1-1, is KAGVTQTPRYLIKTRGQQVTLSCSPISGHRSVSWYQQTPGQGLQFLFEYFSETQRNKGNFPGRFSGRQFSNSRSEMNVSTLELGDSALYLCASSLAAEMNTEAFFGQGTRLTVV.

The chain has TRBV27 and TRBJ2-3; 12 positions agree with TRBD2. The CDR3 is 14 residues long. Germline values: CDR1 MNHEY, CDR2 SMNVEV (reference sequence). The V segment lost 9 bases and the J segment 6 bases; nucleotides outside the gene matches: 7. The CDR3 loop reads CASTGTSGSDTQYF. Here the CDR3 DNA reads TGTGCCAGTACCGGGACTAGCGGGTCGGATACGCAGTATTTT.

The chain uses TRBV2 and TRBJ1-2, with TRBD1 as a possible D gene (5 bases). CDR3 length equals 13 residues. Germline V gene lookup returns CDR1 SNHLY and CDR2 FYNNEI. The ends were cut back, 4 bases at V and 8 bases at J, with 14 bases in the middle. DNA of the CDR3: TGTGCCAGCAGTGGGGACGGAGTTGGCGGCTACACCTTC. This sequence encodes CASSGDGVGGYTF.

The rearrangement joins TRBV7-8 to TRBJ2-1; D ambiguous. Germline V gene sequence: CDR1 SGHVS, CDR2 FQNEAQ. The CDR3 sequence is 16 residues long. Trimming shortened V by 0 bases and J by 6 bases, and 15 bases separated the two germline ends. Here the CDR3 reads CASSLAAYRSLNEQFF. CDR3 DNA sequence: TGTGCCAGCAGCTTAGCGGCCTACCGGTCCCTCAATGAGCAGTTCTTC.

This clone was seen a handful of times. The V call is TRBV6-5, the J call TRBJ2-3; D uncertain. Trimming stripped 2 bases from V and 4 bases from J, with 4 bases between. This CDR3 spans 12 amino acids. Per the germline V gene, CDR1 is MNHEY and CDR2 is SVGAGI. CDR3 nucleotides: TGTGCCAGCAGTTACCGAGCAGATACGCAGTATTTT. It yields the protein CASSYRADTQYF.

The V gene is TRBV12-3 or TRBV12-4, the J gene TRBJ2-3; tentatively, D is TRBD1 (5 bases). The CDR3 loop spans 12 amino acids. V lost 6 bases and J 4 bases, leaving 8 bases between the germline ends. The CDR3 bases are TGTGCCAGCAGCCAGGGATCAGATACGCAGTATTTT. This gives the protein CASSQGSDTQYF.

As to this clone: Other DNA sequences of this sample code for an identical CDR3. The chain carries TRBV4-1 and TRBJ1-2; D is ambiguous. Trimming removed 1 base from V and 2 bases from J, with 8 bases in between. This CDR3 spans 14 amino acids. CDR1 MGHRA and CDR2 YSYEKL come from the germline V gene. DNA for the CDR3: TGCGCCAGCAGCCAAGTTTCGGACAACTATGGCTACACCTTC. It encodes CASSQVSDNYGYTF.

The chain carries TRBV27 and TRBJ1-1, with 8 bases matching TRBD1. The CDR3 spans 15 residues. Per the germline V gene, CDR1 is MNHEY and CDR2 is SMNVEV (reference sequence). Unmatched junction bases numbered 7, after V lost 5 bases and J lost 2 bases. The CDR3 region has the DNA TGTGCCAGCAGTAGGGACAGGACTAGAAACACTGAAGCTTTCTTT. Protein: CASSRDRTRNTEAFF.